This entry lists 29 T cell receptor beta chains sequenced from one sample in a study of blood T cell repertoires in COVID-19. Only in-frame clones appear in the TCRdb table, and some are missing; sequencing was by immunoSEQ multiplex PCR. The sample includes roughly 30,000 clones, about 89% seen only once; the top ten take approximately 2.6%. The specimen sequenced was peripheral blood. The receptors originated from a human donor in a cohort sampled during active COVID-19.

This clone has only a few counts. The rearrangement joins TRBV6-2 or TRBV6-3 to TRBJ1-1; TRBD1 might be the D (6 bases). This CDR3 has 16 residues. V shed 4 bases and J shed 1 base, with 16 bases lying between them. CDR1 is MNHEY, CDR2 SVGEGT, per germline. CDR3 residues: CASSFGGGWQNTEAFF. CDR3 nucleotides: TGTGCCAGCAGTTTCGGGGGGGGCTGGCAGAACACTGAAGCTTTCTTT.

The chain's CDR3 is CASSSYRTGANVLTF. The CDR3 coding sequence is TGTGCCAGCAGCTCGTACAGAACTGGGGCCAACGTCCTGACTTTC. The V gene is TRBV11-2, the J gene TRBJ2-6, with unresolved D. V lost 4 bases to trimming and J lost 2 bases, with 9 bases between them. The germline V gene encodes CDR1 SGHAT and CDR2 FQNNGV. The CDR3 spans 15 residues.

The rearrangement joins TRBV3-1 (or the pseudogene TRBV3-2) to TRBJ1-4; D is ambiguous. Germline CDR1 reads LGHDT; CDR2 reads YNNKEL (reference sequence). This CDR3 has 15 residues. The ends were cut back, 0 bases at V and 3 bases at J, with 8 bases in the middle. The CDR3 reads CASSQEGGANEKLFF. In DNA, the CDR3 is TGTGCCAGCAGCCAAGAAGGCGGGGCTAATGAAAAACTGTTTTTT.

This chain links TRBV20-1 with TRBJ1-5; D gene ambiguous. This CDR3 comprises 12 residues. CDR1 DFQATT and CDR2 SNEGSKA come from the germline V gene (reference sequence). V was trimmed by 3 bases and J by 0 bases, leaving 3 bases between them. CDR3 sequence (DNA): TGCAGTGCTAGTCGTAGCAATCAGCCCCAGCATTTT. It yields the protein CSASRSNQPQHF.

The CDR3 bases are TGTGCCAGTAAATTCACAGGGCGACGCACTGAAGCTTTCTTT. Translated: CASKFTGRRTEAFF. The V and J genes are TRBV19 and TRBJ1-1, with D possibly TRBD1 on 6 matching bases. CDR3 length: 14 residues. V was pared by 7 bases and J by 4 bases, with 16 bases between. Germline V gene data show CDR1 as LNHDA and CDR2 as SQIVND (reference sequence).

The DNA for the CDR3 is TGTGCCAGCAGCGTAGGAGGGAACAATCAGCCCCAGCATTTT. Protein product: CASSVGGNNQPQHF. J is TRBJ1-5 and V is TRBV9; D not certain. The CDR3 spans 14 residues. The germline V gene has CDR1 SGDLS and CDR2 YYNGEE. V was pared by 0 bases and J by 3 bases, with 7 bases between. Full variable domain (remainder filled in from reference TRBV9 and TRBJ1-5): DSGVTQTPKHLITATGQRVTLRCSPRSGDLSVYWYQQSLDQGLQFLIQYYNGEERAKGNILERFSAQQFPDLHSELNLSSLELGDSALYFCASSVGGNNQPQHFGDGTRLSIL.

The genes are TRBV27 and TRBJ1-1; no clear D. CDR1 MNHEY and CDR2 SMNVEV come from the germline V gene (reference sequence). Deletions cut 5 bases from V and 1 base from J, with 11 bases between. This CDR3 region has 14 residues. The CDR3 protein is CASSPYRQNTEAFF. CDR3 sequence (DNA): TGTGCCAGCAGTCCCTACCGACAGAACACTGAAGCTTTCTTT.

The rearrangement links TRBV3-1 (or the pseudogene TRBV3-2) to TRBJ1-1; D might be TRBD1 (5 bases). V lost 5 bases and J 4 bases, leaving 14 bases between the germline ends. The length of the CDR3 is 14 residues. Germline-derived CDR1 and CDR2 are LGHDT and YNNKEL (reference sequence). The CDR3 loop is CASSWRGIGTEAFF. For the CDR3, the DNA is TGTGCCAGCAGCTGGCGGGGCATCGGCACTGAAGCTTTCTTT.

The gene calls are TRBV6-5 and TRBJ1-1, with no clear D. From germline, CDR1 is MNHEY and CDR2 SVGAGI. V lost 8 bases and J 0 bases, leaving 13 bases between the germline ends. There are 14 residues in the CDR3. The CDR3 spells CASWRSPMNTEAFF. The CDR3 bases are TGTGCCAGCTGGAGGAGCCCAATGAACACTGAAGCTTTCTTT.

The V call is TRBV4-1, the J call TRBJ2-7; the D gene is possibly TRBD2 (6 bases). The V end lost 0 bases, the J end lost 6 bases, and 15 bases lay between the germline ends. Germline lookup yields CDR1 MGHRA and CDR2 YSYEKL. The CDR3 consists of 15 residues. The DNA of the CDR3 is TGCGCCAGCAGCCAAGATGGGAGGTATGGGCGCGAGCAGTACTTC. Amino acids: CASSQDGRYGREQYF.

The genes are TRBV9 and TRBJ1-3; D not certain. The V end was cut by 0 bases, the J end by 7 bases, with 14 bases between. The CDR3 covers 15 residues. Germline V gene sequence: CDR1 SGDLS, CDR2 YYNGEE. The CDR3 sequence is CASSVGGFIGNTIYF. CDR3 in DNA: TGTGCCAGCAGCGTAGGAGGATTTATTGGGAACACCATATATTTT.

V gene TRBV6-5 combines with J gene TRBJ2-1, with D possibly being TRBD2 (6 bases). This CDR3 region has 12 residues. Trimming removed 8 bases from V and 3 bases from J, with 8 bases in between. Germline CDR1 is MNHEY and CDR2 is SVGAGI. DNA of the CDR3: TGTGCCAGCCGGACTATCTACAATGAGCAGTTCTTC. Its translation is CASRTIYNEQFF.

V gene TRBV12-3 or TRBV12-4 combines with J gene TRBJ1-1, with a tentative D call TRBD1 (6 bases). This CDR3 region has 12 residues. V was clipped by 5 bases and J by 11 bases, with 15 bases between them. The CDR3 region is CASSIRGLEAFF. The CDR3 nucleotides read TGTGCCAGCAGTATCAGGGGATTAGAGGCTTTCTTT.

V and J are TRBV19 and TRBJ2-3, with 9 positions matching TRBD2. Trimming took 3 bases from V and 2 from J; bases not matched to a gene: 6. The V gene's germline CDR1 is LNHDA and CDR2 SQIVND (reference sequence). The CDR3 runs 16 residues. The CDR3 nucleotides are TGTGCCAGTAGTATGACGGGACTAGCTATCACAGATACGCAGTATTTT. Amino acids: CASSMTGLAITDTQYF.

The chain employs TRBV19 and TRBJ2-3, with D perhaps matching TRBD1 (5 bases). V lost 3 bases to trimming and J lost 0 bases, with 13 bases between them. Germline assignment: CDR1 LNHDA and CDR2 SQIVND (reference sequence). The CDR3 loop spans 16 amino acids. The CDR3 protein is CASSIGQGKSTDTQYF. The CDR3 nucleotides read TGTGCCAGTAGTATTGGACAAGGGAAGAGCACAGATACGCAGTATTTT.

J is TRBJ1-4 and V is TRBV2; unclear D gene. Germline loops: CDR1 SNHLY, CDR2 FYNNEI. The CDR3 runs to 16 residues. V was cut by 3 bases and J by 3 bases, with 14 bases left in between. In DNA form, the CDR3 reads TGTGCCAGCAGTGACCCCCAGTTCGGGGCTAATGAAAAACTGTTTTTT. Protein: CASSDPQFGANEKLFF.

Only a few counts were recorded for this clone. The chain recombines TRBV7-9 with TRBJ2-7, with 8 positions matching TRBD1. The CDR3 sequence is 13 residues long. Trimming at V came to 11 bases and at J to 2 bases, leaving 8 bases not matched to a gene. The germline V gene encodes CDR1 SEHNR and CDR2 FQNEAQ (reference sequence). The CDR3 DNA is TGTGCCGGCCAGACAGGGGACGCCTACGAGCAGTACTTC. This translates into CAGQTGDAYEQYF. Drawing the rest from reference TRBV7-9 and TRBJ2-7, the complete variable domain is DTGVSQNPRHKITKRGQNVTFRCDPISEHNRLYWYRQTLGQGPEFLTYFQNEAQLEKSRLLSDRFSAERPKGSFSTLEIQRTEQGDSAMYLCAGQTGDAYEQYFGPGTRLTVT.

The chain employs TRBV9 and TRBJ1-3, with unresolved D. This CDR3 has 16 residues. Germline V lookup: CDR1 SGDLS, CDR2 YYNGEE. Trimming removed 0 bases at V and 0 bases at J, with 10 bases between. The chain's CDR3 is CASSVEVRSSGNTIYF. The CDR3 DNA is TGTGCCAGCAGCGTAGAGGTACGGAGCTCTGGAAACACCATATATTTT.

This rearrangement joins TRBV9 to TRBJ2-7; 7 nucleotides line up with TRBD2. With V trimmed by 1 base and J by 4 bases, 20 bases remained unmatched. Germline values: CDR1 SGDLS, CDR2 YYNGEE. This CDR3 comprises 19 residues. CDR3 nucleotide sequence: TGTGCCAGCAGCGTATCGTCGATACAAGGTGGAGGGGAGGGGTACGAGCAGTACTTC. Its translation is CASSVSSIQGGGEGYEQYF.

V is TRBV6-2 or TRBV6-3 and J is TRBJ1-2; 9 bases agree with TRBD1. The CDR3 runs to 13 residues. Germline CDR1 MNHEY, CDR2 SVGEGT. With 4 bases clipped from V and 8 bases from J, the junction kept 5 bases outside the gene matches. CDR3 sequence: CASSSTGGEGYTF. Here the CDR3 DNA reads TGTGCCAGCAGTTCGACAGGGGGTGAAGGCTACACCTTC.

The chain combines TRBV2 with TRBJ2-1; TRBD2 might be the D (6 bases). Trimming took 4 bases from V and 2 from J, leaving 9 bases between them. Germline V gene lookup returns CDR1 SNHLY and CDR2 FYNNEI. CDR3 length: 14 residues. CDR3 in amino acids: CASSVRTTYNEQFF. The CDR3 DNA reads as TGTGCCAGCAGTGTGCGGACTACCTACAATGAGCAGTTCTTC.

This clone was observed a single time. The genes are TRBV7-9 and TRBJ2-4, with 16 positions matching TRBD2. The CDR3 extends over 17 amino acids. CDR1 is SEHNR and CDR2 is FQNEAQ in the germline V gene (reference sequence). V lost 5 bases and J lost 9; bases outside the gene matches: 10. DNA of the CDR3: TGTGCCAGCAGCGCCCCGGGACTAGCGGGGGGGGCCGGCATTCAGTACTTC. It is translated as CASSAPGLAGGAGIQYF. The full variable domain, rest sourced from reference TRBV7-9 and TRBJ2-4, is DTGVSQNPRHKITKRGQNVTFRCDPISEHNRLYWYRQTLGQGPEFLTYFQNEAQLEKSRLLSDRFSAERPKGSFSTLEIQRTEQGDSAMYLCASSAPGLAGGAGIQYFGAGTRLSVL.

This clone was detected once. The chain links TRBV18 to TRBJ1-2; no clear D. The CDR3 is made up of 15 amino acids. Germline CDR1 and CDR2: KGHSH and LQKENI. Trimming cost V 2 bases and J 1 base, with 11 bases left between them. CDR3 protein: CASSPAGRGNYGYTF. The CDR3 coding sequence is TGTGCCAGCTCACCAGCAGGCCGGGGTAACTATGGCTACACCTTC.

This chain uses TRBV6-5 with TRBJ2-1; perhaps TRBD1 as D (6 bases). Germline V CDR1 and CDR2: MNHEY, SVGAGI. Trimming took 4 bases from V and 0 from J, leaving 10 bases between them. The CDR3 covers 15 residues. The CDR3 DNA reads TGTGCCAGCAGTTTGAGGGGGAGCTCCTACAATGAGCAGTTCTTC. The encoded protein is CASSLRGSSYNEQFF.

The chain carries TRBV6-1 and TRBJ2-7; D is possibly TRBD1 (5 bases). Germline CDR1 MNHNS, CDR2 SASEGT. This CDR3 contains 15 residues. V lost 2 bases, J lost 5 bases, and 16 bases lay in between. The CDR3 loop is CASSEYGRERDEQYF. The CDR3 nucleotides read TGTGCCAGCAGTGAATACGGCAGGGAAAGAGACGAGCAGTACTTC.

This chain connects TRBV11-3 to TRBJ2-7, with 12 positions matching TRBD1. CDR3 size: 15 residues. Looked up from germline, CDR1 is SGHNT and CDR2 is YENEEA. J gave up 4 bases and V 5 bases, and 6 bases lay outside the gene matches. CDR3 nucleotides: TGTGCCAGCAGCAAGGGACAGGGGGCGGGTTACGAGCAGTACTTC. Protein product: CASSKGQGAGYEQYF.

This chain uses TRBV9 with TRBJ2-7; 8 bases line up with TRBD2. The V segment lost 4 bases and the J segment 4 bases; nucleotides outside the gene matches: 10. The CDR3 is made up of 15 amino acids. CDR1 and CDR2 from the germline V gene are SGDLS and YYNGEE. In DNA form, the CDR3 reads TGTGCCAGCAGCCCCCACCGAGCGGGGGTTTACGAGCAGTACTTC. Its protein is CASSPHRAGVYEQYF.

V gene TRBV21-1 combines with J gene TRBJ1-2; the table's D call TRBD1 went unverified against the DNA. TRBV21-1 counts as a pseudogene. The CDR3 extends over 17 amino acids. CDR3 sequence reads: CASSKVLKRGTAYGYTF. CDR3 sequence (DNA): TGTGCCAGCAGCAAAGTATTAAAACGGGGGACAGCCTATGGCTACACCTTC.

J is TRBJ2-5 and V is TRBV6-4; tentative D call: TRBD2 (5 bases). V was trimmed by 5 bases and J by 2 bases, leaving 9 bases between them. CDR3 length: 13 amino acids. Germline V gene sequence: CDR1 MRHNA, CDR2 SNTAGT. The CDR3 spells CASSRTEQETQYF. In DNA form, the CDR3 reads TGTGCCAGCAGTCGGACTGAACAAGAGACCCAGTACTTC.